A selection of T cell receptor beta chains follows, all from one sample in a study of blood T cells in healthy people across ages. One entry per CDR3 protein, called by TCRdb with MiXCR from the 5' RACE reads. The top ten clones hold roughly 3.7% of a sample with under 800,000 distinct CDR3 sequences, more than 20% of them seen once. Sequenced sample: blood. The receptors derive from a man between 65 and 85 years old in good health. The CDR3 runs from the conserved cysteine through the conserved F or W. Some rows mark clone size as missing; the rest say once, few, many or name a class of expanded clone.

clone size | V gene | CDR3 protein
. | TRBV25-1 | CASHRDLNEKLFF
few | TRBV6-2/TRBV6-3 | CASRATRDRASGANVLTF
. | TRBV20-1 | CSGASGTKETQYF
few | TRBV20-1 | CSGRDGNSPLHF
few | TRBV5-1 | CASSPGLAGGPVNNEQFF
. | TRBV9 | CASSVGLGPYNEQFF
few | TRBV7-2 | CASKGEMDTEAFF
. | TRBV6-5 | CASSYSTSSGNTIYF
once | TRBV15 | CATSVRAGLYNEQFF
few | TRBV7-2 | CASSSSRASETQYF
. | TRBV2 | CASSPSSGKTYEQYF
few | TRBV15 | CATSRAGEETQYF
few | TRBV18 | CASSPLDRGGEKLFF
. | TRBV7-3 | CASSPGTGYNYGYTF
. | TRBV12-3/TRBV12-4 | CASSLVSGGPNTEAFF
. | TRBV19 | CASRGTGVETQYF
. | TRBV10-3 | CAISAFGTNTGELFF
. | TRBV7-2 | CASSLAHGLAGGLDTQYF
. | TRBV3-1 | CASSQELTGGAYEQYF
. | TRBV9 | CASSDLREGLADTQYF
few | TRBV20-1 | CSAGGLRGDNEQFF
. | TRBV29-1 | CSVTGTSSYNEQFF
. | TRBV12-5 | CASGLVLGGMNTEAFF
few | TRBV29-1 | CSVEFPRAPYEQYF
few | TRBV20-1 | CSARDSLGEGGLETQYF
. | TRBV28 | CASSLPDRVEKLFF
many | TRBV12-3/TRBV12-4 | CASTEGGQETQYF
. | TRBV11-2 | CASSFSGGRTDTQYF
. | TRBV19 | CASRPGGSTFEQYF
. | TRBV5-6 | CASSAGQVYNEQFF
once | TRBV20-1 | CSAIVSGRATYEQYF
few | TRBV2 | CASKAGATFQETQYF
. | TRBV6-6 | CASSYRARYSNQPQHF
few | TRBV18 | CVSSPDRDRGLEQYF
. | TRBV12-3/TRBV12-4 | CASSPPDGYNSPLHF
. | TRBV9 | CASSVGGSSKLFF
few | TRBV11-2 | CASSLDGRARNEQFF
. | TRBV5-1 | CASSPDPGRLSYEQYF
. | TRBV20-1 | CSASWGRGHEQYF
. | TRBV10-3 | CAIRRDSNSPLHF
few | TRBV15 | CATSREDRGYSYEQYF
few | TRBV18 | CANSPPEIPGELFF
many | TRBV20-1 | CSARVSGLVASISYNEQFF
. | TRBV4-1 | CASSQDWINSPLHF